This T cell receptor beta chain was identified during a study of T cell repertoires in ileal Crohn's disease. About the study: All patients had surgery for stricturing (61%) or penetrating (39%) disease. M6 samples are neoterminal ileum biopsies from postoperative colonoscopy.

CDR3 length: 14 residues. Trimming removed 3 bases from V and 7 bases from J, with 15 bases in between. Germline CDR1 MNHEY, CDR2 SMNVEV (reference sequence). Notes on this clone: The target antigen is unknown.

The data were produced by immunoSEQ multiplex PCR, yet TCRdb's version contains in-frame clones alone and is incomplete. The table lists about 62,000 clones, about 88% of them singletons. Time point: neoterminal ileum biopsy at postoperative endoscopy, about 6 months after surgery. Study observations and caveats: Active smokers at surgery had more clonal expansions than non-smokers. Endoscopic recurrence occurred in every patient whose clonality exceeded 26.8%.

The TCR originated in an adult with Crohn's disease. The sequenced sample was ileal tissue. This sequence joins TRBV27 and TRBJ1-1; D call uncertain. In DNA form, the CDR3 reads TGTGCCAGCAGTTTCGGGGTTTTTTATGGTGAAGCTTTCTTT. Its protein is CASSFGVFYGEAFF.